Detailed here is one T cell receptor (beta chain). CDR1 SGHRS and CDR2 YFSETQ come from the germline V gene. There are 15 residues in the CDR3. V lost 4 bases and J lost 2, with 13 bases in between. The protocol was immunoSEQ multiplex PCR, while the TCRdb copy is restricted to in-frame clones and leaves out a portion. The sample shows over 350,000 clones, 75% to 90% of them seen only once. This record comes from a study of blood T cell repertoires in COVID-19. The overall study: Samples representing acute and convalescent COVID-19 were sourced from the United States, Italy and Spain.

Sequenced input: peripheral blood. This receptor was identified in a young woman with active or convalescent COVID-19. The chain joins TRBV5-1 to TRBJ2-1, with a possible D match to TRBD1 (6 bases). The CDR3 is CASSLIPGAYNEQFF. In DNA, the CDR3 is TGCGCCAGCAGCCTCATCCCAGGGGCCTACAATGAGCAGTTCTTC.